This T cell receptor beta chain was obtained from a study of shared clonotypes between healthy human individuals. Whole-study findings and limits: The researchers took only blood, and tissue repertoires probably look different. Generally, naive subsets (rather than memory subsets) showed larger estimated richness.

There were no recent acute infections or vaccinations among the donors, who were healthy HIV-negative adults. The authors divided CD4+ cells into CD45RA+ naive and CD45RA-negative memory subsets. Concerning this clone: The antigen remains undetermined. The same CDR3 arises from other DNA sequences in this sample as well.

Germline values: CDR1 SGHRS, CDR2 YFSETQ. V shed 3 bases and J shed 4 bases, with 7 bases lying between them. CDR3 length equals 13 residues. Here immunoSEQ multiplex PCR was the method, and the copy in TCRdb shows in-frame clones only, minus some. Altogether over 850,000 clones are present, around 78% being singletons, with the ten largest covering 0.52%. Sequenced material: memory CD4+ T cells from PBMCs. Described subset: CD45RA-negative fraction. The TCR was taken from a man younger than 35 in good health. Some clones in this sample may be carry-over from other donors' samples. The chain carries TRBV5-1 and TRBJ2-2; weak D call: TRBD1 (5 bases). The chain's CDR3 is CASSSTVTGELFF. Written as DNA, the CDR3 is TGCGCCAGCAGCTCGACAGTCACCGGGGAGCTGTTTTTT.